This T cell receptor beta chain was identified in a study of CD8 T cells in cerebrospinal fluid in Alzheimer's disease (dated by TCRdb to the early 2020s). Regarding the research as a whole: The study assessed CSF T cell clonal expansion with two single-cell approaches: plate-based nested PCR sequencing and droplet-based sequencing. In the droplet-based CSF analysis comparing patients with controls, about 9 healthy controls (about 11,000 cells) and about 9 patients with MCI or Alzheimer's disease (about 10,000 cells) were included. This study tested whether clonally expanded T cells could be found in cerebrospinal fluid from healthy elderly individuals and from patients with neurodegenerative disease. A total of 25 or so samples were covered by the CSF gene-expression analysis, which included Parkinson's disease patients. General conclusions and limits of the study: In pooled data, a highly expanded clone (at least 3% of TCRs) was found in 1 of 10 healthy subjects versus 4 of 6 Alzheimer's patients. Only samples with detectable clones (roughly eleven healthy, 5 MCI, 5 AD, 6 PD) were included in the overall clonality comparison. Compared with controls, patients with MCI or Alzheimer's disease had a higher percentage of their CSF TCRs made up by the single largest clone. The EBV-specific clones were neither the most highly expanded clones nor enriched among patients. Finding EBV-specific TCRs in CSF, the authors cautioned, does not establish a causal link between EBV and Alzheimer's disease.

The CDR3 contains 14 residues, cysteine and phenylalanine counted. No DNA has been recorded. The germline V gene (reference sequence) specifies LGHDT as CDR1 and YNNKEL as CDR2. The protocol used for the library was 10x single-cell sequencing. Profiling of CSF cells was done with 10X Genomics single-cell V(D)J and 5' gene-expression libraries. An Illumina NextSeq550 was used to sequence the CSF single-cell TCR libraries. The authors' pipeline ran thus. After V(D)J reads were mapped to the vdj-GRCh38 alts ensemble 2.0.0 reference, the Cell Ranger vdj pipeline was used to analyse the reads. Clonotypes were defined as cell barcodes sharing the same set of productive CDR3 nucleotide sequences. To link clonality with transcriptional profiles, clonotype information was added to the Seurat v3.0 gene-expression metadata. CSF cells with more than 1,800 genes, more than 7,500 UMIs or more than 10% mitochondrial reads were excluded. CDR3-beta sequences were compared against VDJdb to identify TCRs with known antigen specificity. The network analysis of clone sharing was performed with the R package qgraph and was limited to TCRs that had complete alpha and beta chains. TCRdb reprocessed the reads and provides one entry for every CDR3 protein sequence; no DNA is given. TCRdb's processing, not the study's, gives the V and J calls here. The table for this sample lists about 1,200 distinct CDR3 sequences. The ten top clones hold around 10% of the sample.

All participants were free of acute infectious disease and in good physical condition. For droplet-based sequencing, live CSF cells were sorted with a live/dead marker. CSF was obtained by lumbar puncture, and immune cells were pelleted by centrifugation at 300g. Each CSF sample was examined for red blood cells, and any sample with blood contamination was excluded. CSF cells were cryopreserved in freezing medium, frozen overnight at -80 degrees C, and subsequently stored in liquid nitrogen. Before analysis, CSF samples had been stored for less than seven months. This clonotype is medium-sized (0.01 to 0.1%) as judged by frequency; no count is noted. What this receptor recognizes is not known.

The TCR comes from a human donor in good health. The V and J genes are TRBV3-1 and TRBJ2-7; TCRdb picks TRBD2, but there is no DNA to check that call. Sequencing used cerebrospinal fluid. The CDR3 protein is CASSRTSGKFEQYF.